This TCR beta chain was recovered during a study of neurological immune-mediated disorders. Via MiXCR, TCRdb re-called the 5' RACE reads, giving one row per CDR3 protein. The data show approximately 40,000 distinct CDR3 sequences, roughly 14% seen once. The sample holds many counts of this clonotype. The antigen is undetermined. Findings and caveats of the study: Multiple sclerosis patients had less TCR clonal expansion than even healthy controls, unlike HTLV-1-associated myelopathy.

The CDR3 has 16 amino acids. Trimming took off 1 base at V and 4 bases at J, with 16 bases between the two ends. Germline V gene sequence: CDR1 SGHTA, CDR2 FQGNSA. The sorted libraries started from about a million CD4+ or CD8+ T cells. The clonotype originates from a woman in her fifties or sixties with HTLV-1-associated myelopathy (HAM/TSP). The chain uses TRBV7-2 and TRBJ1-1, with D unresolved. Input material: CD4+ T cells from blood. Here the CDR3 reads CASSLVVAALFTEAFF. CDR3 coding DNA: TGTGCCAGCAGCTTAGTAGTGGCAGCCCTGTTCACTGAAGCTTTCTTT.